These T cell receptor beta chains were read from a single sample in a study of T cell responses to AZD1222 COVID-19 vaccine. Clones were sequenced by immunoSEQ multiplex PCR, and TCRdb holds only the in-frame ones, with some missing. The sample shows about 69,000 clones, roughly 85% of them seen only once. Sequenced here: peripheral blood, sampled 28 days after the second AZD1222 dose. These receptors were obtained from an adult who received the AZD1222 COVID-19 vaccine. Both conserved end residues are part of each CDR3. Fields, in order: D gene, clone size, J gene, V gene, CDR3 protein, CDR3 DNA. The D gene is left open where the match is weak. Size is stated for part of the rows, as once, few or many counts, or as a class when the clone is expanded.

d_gene: TRBD1; abundance: once; j_gene: TRBJ1-2; v_gene: TRBV5-4; CDR3aa: CASRPTGSPYGYTF; CDR3nt: TGTGCCAGCAGGCCGACAGGGTCCCCCTATGGCTACACCTTC
d_gene: .; abundance: many; j_gene: TRBJ2-5; v_gene: TRBV2; CDR3aa: CASSVDFLQETQYF; CDR3nt: TGTGCCAGCAGTGTTGACTTCCTACAAGAGACCCAGTACTTC
d_gene: TRBD1; abundance: .; j_gene: TRBJ2-5; v_gene: TRBV10-2; CDR3aa: CASSLGQGPGETQYF; CDR3nt: TGCGCCAGCAGTCTGGGACAGGGGCCGGGGGAGACCCAGTACTTC
d_gene: .; abundance: .; j_gene: TRBJ2-7; v_gene: TRBV7-2; CDR3aa: CASSRWTNYEQYF; CDR3nt: TGTGCCAGCAGCCGCTGGACTAACTACGAGCAGTACTTC
d_gene: .; abundance: .; j_gene: TRBJ1-4; v_gene: TRBV5-6; CDR3aa: CASSKSPGRDEKLFF; CDR3nt: TGTGCCAGCAGCAAATCACCAGGGCGGGATGAAAAACTGTTTTTT
d_gene: .; abundance: .; j_gene: TRBJ2-7; v_gene: TRBV9; CDR3aa: CASSLDSGLASYEQYF; CDR3nt: TGTGCCAGCAGCCTAGATTCCGGACTGGCCTCCTACGAGCAGTACTTC
d_gene: .; abundance: .; j_gene: TRBJ2-5; v_gene: TRBV28; CDR3aa: CAAERRGTQYF; CDR3nt: TGTGCCGCAGAGAGGCGGGGGACCCAGTACTTC
d_gene: TRBD1; abundance: once; j_gene: TRBJ2-3; v_gene: TRBV10-3; CDR3aa: CAISQGVRDTQYF; CDR3nt: TGTGCCATCAGTCAGGGGGTAAGAGATACGCAGTATTTT
d_gene: TRBD2; abundance: .; j_gene: TRBJ2-3; v_gene: TRBV18; CDR3aa: CASSRQTSGRTGTDTQYF; CDR3nt: TGTGCCAGCTCACGACAGACTAGCGGGAGGACGGGGACAGATACGCAGTATTTT
d_gene: .; abundance: .; j_gene: TRBJ1-1; v_gene: TRBV18; CDR3aa: CASSPQTWNTEAFF; CDR3nt: TGTGCCAGCTCACCTCAGACCTGGAACACTGAAGCTTTCTTT
d_gene: .; abundance: .; j_gene: TRBJ2-2; v_gene: TRBV18; CDR3aa: CASFSLGELFF; CDR3nt: TGTGCCAGCTTTTCTCTCGGGGAGCTGTTTTTT
d_gene: .; abundance: .; j_gene: TRBJ2-1; v_gene: TRBV7-2; CDR3aa: CASSPYNEQFF; CDR3nt: TGTGCCAGCAGCCCCTACAATGAGCAGTTCTTC
d_gene: TRBD2; abundance: once; j_gene: TRBJ2-5; v_gene: TRBV5-4; CDR3aa: CASSSFSSGSETQYF; CDR3nt: TGTGCCAGCAGCTCGTTCTCTAGCGGGAGTGAGACCCAGTACTTC
d_gene: TRBD1; abundance: .; j_gene: TRBJ2-5; v_gene: TRBV5-1; CDR3aa: CASSPITTGVETQYF; CDR3nt: TGCGCCAGCAGCCCGATCACTACAGGGGTAGAGACCCAGTACTTC